What follows is one T cell receptor beta chain and its context. Its antigen is still unknown. These data originate in a study of PD-1 blockade in classical Hodgkin lymphoma. Across the study: The study gave patients nivolumab 3 mg/kg intravenously every 2 weeks. Study-wide points: With respect to the repertoire differences, their causes, possibly disease activity or prior therapy, remain undefined. It was reported that newly diagnosed patients had less baseline TCR diversity than healthy donors. Complete responders started with a diversity level that resembled newly diagnosed patients at baseline.

Patients all relapsed after autologous stem cell transplantation, and there was variation in brentuximab vedotin exposure. Germline V gene sequence: CDR1 SGHTA, CDR2 FQGNSA. V lost 6 bases to trimming and J lost 5 bases; unmatched junction nucleotides: 8. This CDR3 has 15 residues. Produced via immunoSEQ multiplex PCR; TCRdb's table is partial and in-frame only. The table includes about 84,000 clones, roughly 89% detected once. The sequence was obtained from a human donor with classical Hodgkin lymphoma. The chain couples TRBV7-2 to TRBJ2-5; 11 bases agree with TRBD2. The sequences come from peripheral blood mononuclear cells (PBMCs), collected at baseline. This CDR3 is CASRSTSGRWETQYF. Here the CDR3 DNA reads TGTGCCAGCAGGTCCACTAGCGGGAGATGGGAGACCCAGTACTTC.